The rows below give T cell receptor beta chains drawn from one sample of a study of blood T cells in healthy people across ages. Using its own MiXCR run on the 5' RACE reads, TCRdb lists one record per CDR3 protein. The sample contains more than 1 million distinct CDR3 sequences, roughly 45% of which appear only once. Sequencing was performed on blood. Receptor source: a woman in her sixties or seventies in good health. The CDR3 runs from the conserved cysteine through the conserved F or W. Fields, in order: CDR3 protein, CDR3 DNA, J gene, clone size, D gene, V gene. D genes are given only for firm matches. Clone sizes are given selectively: once, few, many, or a class where the clone is expanded.

CDR3 protein: CASSSTSGAGTDTQYF
CDR3 DNA: TGTGCCAGCAGCTCTACTAGCGGGGCTGGCACAGATACGCAGTATTTT
J gene: TRBJ2-3
clone size: NA
D gene: TRBD2
V gene: TRBV13

CDR3 protein: CASSQVRGGAGERNDEQFF
CDR3 DNA: TGTGCCAGCAGCCAAGTTAGAGGCGGAGCGGGAGAAAGGAACGATGAGCAGTTCTTC
J gene: TRBJ2-1
clone size: few
D gene: TRBD2
V gene: TRBV3-1

CDR3 protein: CASSPTGGVTQETQYF
CDR3 DNA: TGTGCCAGCAGTCCCACAGGGGGCGTTACTCAAGAGACCCAGTACTTC
J gene: TRBJ2-5
clone size: NA
D gene: TRBD1
V gene: TRBV11-2

CDR3 protein: CASSVGSTPTNYGYTF
CDR3 DNA: TGTGCCAGCAGCGTAGGATCCACACCGACTAACTATGGCTACACCTTC
J gene: TRBJ1-2
clone size: NA
D gene: NA
V gene: TRBV9

CDR3 protein: CASSSRDTQETQYF
CDR3 DNA: TGTGCCAGCAGTTCCCGGGACACACAAGAGACCCAGTACTTC
J gene: TRBJ2-5
clone size: NA
D gene: NA
V gene: TRBV27

CDR3 protein: CSARERAHRSGANVLTF
CDR3 DNA: TGCAGTGCTAGAGAGAGAGCCCACCGCTCTGGGGCCAACGTCCTGACTTTC
J gene: TRBJ2-6
clone size: NA
D gene: NA
V gene: TRBV20-1

CDR3 protein: CASSGTPGTSERKPPYEQYF
CDR3 DNA: TGTGCCAGCAGTGGGACGCCGGGGACTAGCGAGAGGAAACCCCCATACGAGCAGTACTTC
J gene: TRBJ2-7
clone size: NA
D gene: TRBD2
V gene: TRBV6-1

CDR3 protein: CASSQGPTETGVLETQYF
CDR3 DNA: TGCGCCAGCAGCCAGGGGCCTACCGAGACTGGAGTTTTAGAGACCCAGTACTTC
J gene: TRBJ2-5
clone size: NA
D gene: NA
V gene: TRBV4-3

CDR3 protein: CASRAPTGWDEQYF
CDR3 DNA: TGTGCCAGCAGGGCCCCGACAGGGTGGGACGAGCAGTACTTC
J gene: TRBJ2-7
clone size: few
D gene: TRBD1
V gene: TRBV28

CDR3 protein: CASSLQMRGPSGYTF
CDR3 DNA: TGTGCCAGCAGCCTACAGATGAGGGGTCCGTCTGGCTACACCTTC
J gene: TRBJ1-2
clone size: NA
D gene: NA
V gene: TRBV13

CDR3 protein: CASSHLPGQGGTEAFF
CDR3 DNA: TGTGCCAGCAGCCACCTTCCGGGACAGGGGGGCACTGAAGCTTTCTTT
J gene: TRBJ1-1
clone size: NA
D gene: TRBD1
V gene: TRBV3-1

CDR3 protein: CSARPGQASTDTQYF
CDR3 DNA: TGCAGTGCTAGACCCGGACAGGCAAGCACAGATACGCAGTATTTT
J gene: TRBJ2-3
clone size: few
D gene: TRBD1
V gene: TRBV20-1

CDR3 protein: CASSLDRAGDTQYF
CDR3 DNA: TGCGCCAGCAGCTTGGACAGGGCGGGAGATACGCAGTATTTT
J gene: TRBJ2-3
clone size: NA
D gene: NA
V gene: TRBV5-1

CDR3 protein: CASSLDHSDTQYF
CDR3 DNA: TGTGCCAGCAGCCTTGACCATTCGGATACGCAGTATTTT
J gene: TRBJ2-3
clone size: NA
D gene: NA
V gene: TRBV6-5

CDR3 protein: CASSYLLAVGRQYF
CDR3 DNA: TGTGCCAGCAGTTACCTTCTAGCGGTCGGCCGGCAGTACTTC
J gene: TRBJ2-7
clone size: NA
D gene: TRBD2
V gene: TRBV6-2/TRBV6-3

CDR3 protein: CASTKALGNYGYTF
CDR3 DNA: TGTGCCAGCACCAAGGCACTGGGTAACTATGGCTACACCTTC
J gene: TRBJ1-2
clone size: NA
D gene: NA
V gene: TRBV7-9

CDR3 protein: CSAAPGTSGSRSYEQYF
CDR3 DNA: TGCAGTGCCGCTCCCGGGACTAGCGGGAGCCGTTCCTACGAGCAGTACTTC
J gene: TRBJ2-7
clone size: NA
D gene: TRBD2
V gene: TRBV20-1

CDR3 protein: CSARRGLIPYEQYF
CDR3 DNA: TGCAGTGCTAGAAGGGGGCTGATCCCCTACGAGCAGTACTTC
J gene: TRBJ2-7
clone size: NA
D gene: TRBD1
V gene: TRBV20-1

CDR3 protein: CASSQTWDRSSHEQYF
CDR3 DNA: TGTGCCAGCAGCCAGACTTGGGACAGATCGTCCCACGAGCAGTACTTC
J gene: TRBJ2-7
clone size: NA
D gene: TRBD1
V gene: TRBV4-2

CDR3 protein: CASSPMDHDEQYF
CDR3 DNA: TGTGCCAGCAGTCCGATGGACCACGACGAGCAGTACTTC
J gene: TRBJ2-7
clone size: few
D gene: NA
V gene: TRBV27

CDR3 protein: CAGSLGSGTEAFF
CDR3 DNA: TGTGCCGGCAGCCTAGGGTCGGGCACTGAAGCTTTCTTT
J gene: TRBJ1-1
clone size: NA
D gene: NA
V gene: TRBV7-9

CDR3 protein: CASSQDLYESAVETQYF
CDR3 DNA: TGTGCCAGCAGCCAAGATCTCTACGAGTCTGCTGTAGAGACCCAGTACTTC
J gene: TRBJ2-5
clone size: few
D gene: NA
V gene: TRBV4-2

CDR3 protein: CASSSDSGGSAYNEQFF
CDR3 DNA: TGTGCCAGCAGCTCAGACTCAGGGGGGTCTGCCTACAATGAGCAGTTCTTC
J gene: TRBJ2-1
clone size: once
D gene: NA
V gene: TRBV11-2

CDR3 protein: CAILGAGNEQFF
CDR3 DNA: TGTGCCATCCTCGGCGCTGGCAATGAGCAGTTCTTC
J gene: TRBJ2-1
clone size: few
D gene: NA
V gene: TRBV27

CDR3 protein: CASSQSGRPDTQYF
CDR3 DNA: TGCGCCAGCAGCCAATCGGGCCGCCCAGATACGCAGTATTTT
J gene: TRBJ2-3
clone size: NA
D gene: NA
V gene: TRBV4-1

CDR3 protein: CSVEDGWVSYEQYF
CDR3 DNA: TGCAGCGTTGAAGATGGGTGGGTCTCCTACGAGCAGTACTTC
J gene: TRBJ2-7
clone size: few
D gene: NA
V gene: TRBV29-1

CDR3 protein: CASSSLGLAGGAVRNEQFF
CDR3 DNA: TGTGCCAGCAGTTCCCTTGGACTAGCGGGTGGGGCGGTACGCAATGAGCAGTTCTTC
J gene: TRBJ2-1
clone size: NA
D gene: TRBD2
V gene: TRBV12-3/TRBV12-4

CDR3 protein: CSVFREDSWNTQYF
CDR3 DNA: TGCAGCGTCTTCCGGGAGGATAGTTGGAATACGCAGTATTTT
J gene: TRBJ2-3
clone size: NA
D gene: TRBD2
V gene: TRBV29-1

CDR3 protein: CATLGAGANQETQYF
CDR3 DNA: TGTGCCACACTAGGGGCGGGAGCTAATCAAGAGACCCAGTACTTC
J gene: TRBJ2-5
clone size: many
D gene: TRBD2
V gene: TRBV10-3

CDR3 protein: CASSYRTVGPNEQFF
CDR3 DNA: TGTGCCAGCAGTTACCGGACAGTGGGGCCCAATGAGCAGTTCTTC
J gene: TRBJ2-1
clone size: NA
D gene: NA
V gene: TRBV6-5

CDR3 protein: CSANSGSGEQYF
CDR3 DNA: TGCAGTGCAAATAGCGGGAGCGGGGAGCAGTACTTC
J gene: TRBJ2-7
clone size: NA
D gene: TRBD2
V gene: TRBV20-1

CDR3 protein: CSARGRLGGYNEQFF
CDR3 DNA: TGCAGTGCTAGAGGAAGGCTAGGGGGCTACAATGAGCAGTTCTTC
J gene: TRBJ2-1
clone size: NA
D gene: NA
V gene: TRBV20-1

CDR3 protein: CASSLNRPQETQYF
CDR3 DNA: TGCGCCAGCAGCTTGAACAGGCCCCAGGAGACCCAGTACTTC
J gene: TRBJ2-5
clone size: NA
D gene: NA
V gene: TRBV5-1

CDR3 protein: CASRDTGRYSYTF
CDR3 DNA: TGTGCCAGCAGAGATACAGGGAGGTATAGCTACACCTTC
J gene: TRBJ1-2
clone size: NA
D gene: NA
V gene: TRBV28

CDR3 protein: CASSLFPRASYNEQYF
CDR3 DNA: TGTGCCAGCAGTTTATTCCCTAGAGCTTCCTACAATGAGCAGTACTTC
J gene: TRBJ2-7
clone size: NA
D gene: NA
V gene: TRBV28

CDR3 protein: CASSQVGPWNEQFF
CDR3 DNA: TGCGCCAGCAGCCAAGTGGGACCGTGGAATGAGCAGTTCTTC
J gene: TRBJ2-1
clone size: once
D gene: NA
V gene: TRBV4-1

CDR3 protein: CASSYSIPGRIETQYF
CDR3 DNA: TGTGCCAGCAGTTACTCTATTCCGGGACGGATAGAGACCCAGTACTTC
J gene: TRBJ2-5
clone size: few
D gene: NA
V gene: TRBV6-5

CDR3 protein: CSVEGDSRNEQFF
CDR3 DNA: TGCAGCGTTGAAGGGGACAGTCGCAATGAGCAGTTCTTC
J gene: TRBJ2-1
clone size: few
D gene: TRBD1
V gene: TRBV29-1

CDR3 protein: CASRKGVREQYF
CDR3 DNA: TGTGCCAGCCGTAAAGGAGTTCGGGAGCAGTACTTC
J gene: TRBJ2-7
clone size: few
D gene: NA
V gene: TRBV6-5

CDR3 protein: CSARSGASYNEQYF
CDR3 DNA: TGCAGTGCTAGGAGTGGGGCCTCCTACAATGAGCAGTACTTC
J gene: TRBJ2-7
clone size: NA
D gene: NA
V gene: TRBV20-1

CDR3 protein: CASSAIGTSARGETQYF
CDR3 DNA: TGTGCCAGCAGCGCAATCGGGACTAGCGCCCGAGGGGAGACCCAGTACTTC
J gene: TRBJ2-5
clone size: NA
D gene: TRBD2
V gene: TRBV6-1

CDR3 protein: CASSYFGLAFF
CDR3 DNA: TGTGCCAGCAGTTACTTCGGTCTGGCTTTCTTT
J gene: TRBJ1-1
clone size: NA
D gene: NA
V gene: TRBV6-5

CDR3 protein: CASSFGNTYEQYF
CDR3 DNA: TGTGCCAGCAGTTTCGGGAATACCTACGAGCAGTACTTC
J gene: TRBJ2-7
clone size: few
D gene: NA
V gene: TRBV12-3/TRBV12-4

CDR3 protein: CASSPRTSGANVLTF
CDR3 DNA: TGTGCCAGCAGCCCGAGGACCTCTGGGGCCAACGTCCTGACTTTC
J gene: TRBJ2-6
clone size: NA
D gene: NA
V gene: TRBV2

CDR3 protein: CASSLFDGYYNEQFF
CDR3 DNA: TGTGCCAGCAGCTTATTCGACGGGTACTACAATGAGCAGTTCTTC
J gene: TRBJ2-1
clone size: NA
D gene: NA
V gene: TRBV7-2

CDR3 protein: CASSLLGSARNEQYF
CDR3 DNA: TGTGCCAGCAGTTTACTGGGTAGCGCTCGGAACGAGCAGTACTTC
J gene: TRBJ2-7
clone size: NA
D gene: NA
V gene: TRBV27

CDR3 protein: CSARGVGLPLRTDTQYF
CDR3 DNA: TGCAGTGCTAGAGGGGTGGGACTTCCCCTCCGCACAGATACGCAGTATTTT
J gene: TRBJ2-3
clone size: once
D gene: NA
V gene: TRBV20-1

CDR3 protein: CASSLGYDSEETQYF
CDR3 DNA: TGTGCCAGCAGCTTAGGCTATGACAGTGAAGAGACCCAGTACTTC
J gene: TRBJ2-5
clone size: few
D gene: NA
V gene: TRBV13

CDR3 protein: CASSTSTSGGRYEQYF
CDR3 DNA: TGTGCCAGCAGTACCTCGACTAGCGGGGGCCGGTACGAGCAGTACTTC
J gene: TRBJ2-7
clone size: NA
D gene: TRBD2
V gene: TRBV28

CDR3 protein: CASSVGVTSGRLGEQFF
CDR3 DNA: TGTGCCAGCAGCGTAGGAGTTACTAGCGGGAGGTTAGGTGAGCAGTTCTTC
J gene: TRBJ2-1
clone size: few
D gene: TRBD2
V gene: TRBV9

CDR3 protein: CASSLSAGTGAYEQYF
CDR3 DNA: TGTGCCAGCAGTTTATCGGCCGGGACAGGGGCTTACGAGCAGTACTTC
J gene: TRBJ2-7
clone size: NA
D gene: TRBD1
V gene: TRBV27